This TCR beta chain comes out of a study of cytomegalovirus exposure and HLA in healthy donors. Study-wide context: Earlier, approximately 180 million T cells were analyzed, and some 120 million unique TCR beta sequences were found among them. Study-wide results and limits: Later findings reportedly placed an Asian-associated ancestry cluster below the approximately 650-donor mean for N-insertions. Roughly uniform sequencing depth across donors was assumed, possibly incorrectly. A later analysis linked a missense DCLRE1C variant to TCR beta V- and J-gene trimming.

Germline V gene data show CDR1 as MNHNY and CDR2 as SVGAGI (reference sequence). V lost 4 bases and J lost 2; bases outside the gene matches: 1. CDR3 length equals 13 residues. In the PCR, 60 Vbeta and 13 Jbeta primers were used. TCRdb's copy holds only in-frame clones and misses some; the assay was immunoSEQ multiplex PCR. The repertoire has 95,000 to 150,000 clones, around 75% of them found once; the top ten carry over 2%. This clone was seen a few times. Its target is unknown. The TCR was taken from a man younger than 40 in good health and CMV-seronegative. The chain employs TRBV6-6 and TRBJ1-2, with 7 positions matching TRBD1. The sequenced sample was PBMCs. CDR3 in amino acids: CASSSTGNYGYTF. The CDR3 DNA is TGTGCCAGCAGTTCGACAGGGAACTATGGCTACACCTTC.